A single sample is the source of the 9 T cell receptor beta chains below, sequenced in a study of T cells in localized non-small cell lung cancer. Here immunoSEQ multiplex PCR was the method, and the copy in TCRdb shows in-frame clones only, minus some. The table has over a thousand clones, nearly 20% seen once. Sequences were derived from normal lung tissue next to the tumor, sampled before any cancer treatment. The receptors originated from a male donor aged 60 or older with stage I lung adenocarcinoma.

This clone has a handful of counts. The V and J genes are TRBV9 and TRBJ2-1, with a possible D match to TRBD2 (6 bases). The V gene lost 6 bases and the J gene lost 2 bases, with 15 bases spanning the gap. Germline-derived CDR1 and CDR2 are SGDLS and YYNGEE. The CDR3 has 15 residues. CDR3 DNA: TGTGCCAGCATGGGGAGGCGGGGAGCCTACAATGAGCAGTTCTTC. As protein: CASMGRRGAYNEQFF. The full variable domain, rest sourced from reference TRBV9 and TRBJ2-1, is DSGVTQTPKHLITATGQRVTLRCSPRSGDLSVYWYQQSLDQGLQFLIQYYNGEERAKGNILERFSAQQFPDLHSELNLSSLELGDSALYFCASMGRRGAYNEQFFGPGTRLTVL.

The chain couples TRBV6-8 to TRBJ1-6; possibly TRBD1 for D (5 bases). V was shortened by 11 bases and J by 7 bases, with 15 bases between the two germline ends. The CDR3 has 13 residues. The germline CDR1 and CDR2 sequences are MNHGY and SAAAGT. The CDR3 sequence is CAVREKENSPLHF. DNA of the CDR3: TGTGCCGTCAGGGAAAAAGAGAATTCACCCCTCCACTTT.

CDR3 protein: CASSHFPPGYSYEQYF. CDR3 bases: TGCGCCAGCAGTCACTTCCCCCCAGGGTACTCCTACGAGCAGTACTTC. The V call is TRBV23-1, the J call TRBJ2-7, with a possible D match to TRBD1 (5 bases). TRBV23-1 is an open reading frame, and its role is uncertain. V was pared by 3 bases and J by 0 bases, with 15 bases between. This CDR3 contains 16 residues.

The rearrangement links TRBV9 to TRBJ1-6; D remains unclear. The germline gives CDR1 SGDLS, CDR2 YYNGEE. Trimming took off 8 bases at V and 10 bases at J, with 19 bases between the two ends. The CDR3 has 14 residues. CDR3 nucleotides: TGTGCCAGTGACCGAGGGAGTAGGCCGTCACCCCTCCACTTT. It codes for CASDRGSRPSPLHF.

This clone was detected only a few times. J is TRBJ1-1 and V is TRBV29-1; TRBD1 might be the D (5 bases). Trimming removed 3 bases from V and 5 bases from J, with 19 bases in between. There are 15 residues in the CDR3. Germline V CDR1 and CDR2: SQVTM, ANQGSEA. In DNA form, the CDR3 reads TGCAGCGTTGATGTAGGGATGCAGGGCGGGACTGAAGCTTTCTTT. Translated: CSVDVGMQGGTEAFF.

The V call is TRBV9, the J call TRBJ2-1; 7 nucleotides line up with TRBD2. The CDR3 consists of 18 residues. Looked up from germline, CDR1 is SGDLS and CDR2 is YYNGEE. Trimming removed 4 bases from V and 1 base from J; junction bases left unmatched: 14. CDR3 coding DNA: TGTGCCAGCAGCCTCAAAGCAGGGTGGGGAGGGTCCTACAATGAGCAGTTCTTC. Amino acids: CASSLKAGWGGSYNEQFF.

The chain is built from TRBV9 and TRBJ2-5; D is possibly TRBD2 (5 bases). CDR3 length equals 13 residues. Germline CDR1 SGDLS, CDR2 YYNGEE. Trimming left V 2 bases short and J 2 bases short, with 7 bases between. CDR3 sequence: CASSVGVQETQYF. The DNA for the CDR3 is TGTGCCAGCAGCGTCGGGGTTCAAGAGACCCAGTACTTC.

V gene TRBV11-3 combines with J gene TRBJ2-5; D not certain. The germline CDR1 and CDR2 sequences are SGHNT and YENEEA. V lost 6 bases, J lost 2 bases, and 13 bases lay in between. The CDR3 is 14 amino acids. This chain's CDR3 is CASSGREEQETQYF. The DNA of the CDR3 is TGTGCCAGCAGTGGAAGGGAAGAGCAAGAGACCCAGTACTTC.

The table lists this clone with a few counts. CDR3 sequence reads: CASSRDSYNEQFF. The CDR3 DNA reads TGTGCCAGCAGCCGGGACAGTTACAATGAGCAGTTCTTC. The gene calls are TRBV6-8 and TRBJ2-1; TRBD1 aligns across 7 bases. This CDR3 has 13 residues. Germline lookup yields CDR1 MNHGY and CDR2 SAAAGT. The J segment lost 4 bases and the V segment lost 6 bases, leaving 3 bases of the junction unmatched.